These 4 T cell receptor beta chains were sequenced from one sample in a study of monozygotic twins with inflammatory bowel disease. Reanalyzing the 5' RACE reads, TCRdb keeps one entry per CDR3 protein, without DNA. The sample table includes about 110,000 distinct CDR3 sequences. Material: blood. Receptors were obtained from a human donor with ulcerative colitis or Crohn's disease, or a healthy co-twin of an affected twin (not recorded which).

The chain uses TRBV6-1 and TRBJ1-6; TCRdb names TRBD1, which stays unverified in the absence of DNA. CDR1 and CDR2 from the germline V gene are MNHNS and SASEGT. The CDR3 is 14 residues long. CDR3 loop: CASSTDRGNSPLHF.

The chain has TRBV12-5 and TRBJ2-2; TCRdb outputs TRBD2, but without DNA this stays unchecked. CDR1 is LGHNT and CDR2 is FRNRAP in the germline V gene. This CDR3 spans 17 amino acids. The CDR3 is CASGLSKVAGITGELFF. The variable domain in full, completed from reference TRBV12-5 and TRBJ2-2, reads DARVTQTPRHKVTEMGQEVTMRCQPILGHNTVFWYRQTMMQGLELLAYFRNRAPLDDSGMPKDRFSAEMPDATLATLKIQPSEPRDSAVYFCASGLSKVAGITGELFFGEGSRLTVL.

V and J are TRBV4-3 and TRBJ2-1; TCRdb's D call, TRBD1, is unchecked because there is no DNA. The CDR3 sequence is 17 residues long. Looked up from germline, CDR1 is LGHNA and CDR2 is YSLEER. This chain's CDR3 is CASSQDGGPLAYNEQFF.

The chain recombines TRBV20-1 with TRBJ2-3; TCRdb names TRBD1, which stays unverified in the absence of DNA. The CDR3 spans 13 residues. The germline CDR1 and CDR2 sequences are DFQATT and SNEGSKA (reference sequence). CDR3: CSARLGGADTQYF.